A selection of T cell receptor beta chains follows, all from one sample in a study of vaccination and CD4 T cells after COVID-19. Their specific antigens are unknown. TCRdb ran MiXCR on the PCR reads and lists one entry per CDR3 protein. The repertoire has approximately 7,000 distinct CDR3 sequences, about 43% of them found once; the top ten carry around a third. The sequencing input was CD4+ T cells from blood, cultured in vitro. The receptors were gathered from a human donor in good health. CDR3s include the opening cysteine and the closing phenylalanine or tryptophan. The order of the fields is V gene, D gene, J gene, clone size, CDR3 DNA, CDR3 protein. D genes are given only for firm matches. Some rows mark clone size as missing; the rest say once, few, many or name a class of expanded clone.

TRBV6-1	TRBD1	TRBJ1-4	.	TGTGCCAGCAGAGACAGGGGTGAAAAACTGTTTTTT	CASRDRGEKLFF
TRBV10-3	.	TRBJ2-5	few	TGTGCCATCAGTGAGGGGGCGCCAGAGACCCAGTACTTC	CAISEGAPETQYF
TRBV6-1	.	TRBJ2-7	.	TGTGCCAGCAGTCAGGGCGGCACCTACGAGCAGTACTTC	CASSQGGTYEQYF
TRBV7-9	.	TRBJ2-5	few	TGTGCCAGCAGCCTCCGGGTGTTTATGGCGGGGAAAGAAGAGACCCAGTACTTC	CASSLRVFMAGKEETQYF
TRBV20-1	.	TRBJ1-5	.	TGCAGTGCCCAGGGCGTATGGCAGCCCCAGCATTTT	CSAQGVWQPQHF
TRBV10-3	.	TRBJ2-2	.	TGTGCCATCAAGCAGGGGTTGGTGCTGTTTTTT	CAIKQGLVLFF
TRBV7-3	.	TRBJ2-7	few	TGTGCCAGCAGCGCCTTAGGGGGTAGCTCCTACGAGCAGTACTTC	CASSALGGSSYEQYF
TRBV24-1	TRBD2	TRBJ2-5	few	TGTGCCACCAGTGGGGTGGGACTAGAAGAGACCCAGTACTTC	CATSGVGLEETQYF
TRBV6-5	.	TRBJ1-2	few	TGTGCCAGCAGTTCCCCTGCAGGGTACAGCAGCAACTATGGCTACACCTTC	CASSSPAGYSSNYGYTF
TRBV20-1	TRBD1	TRBJ1-5	.	TGCAGTGCTTATTACAGGGGATCAAGGCAGCCCCAGCATTTT	CSAYYRGSRQPQHF
TRBV6-1	.	TRBJ1-3	.	TGTGCCAGCTTAAACCCGGGGGGCTCAGGAAACACCATATATTTT	CASLNPGGSGNTIYF
TRBV6-1	TRBD1	TRBJ1-3	few	TGTGCCAGCAGGCGGGACAGTGGAAACACCATATATTTT	CASRRDSGNTIYF
TRBV11-1	TRBD1	TRBJ1-2	few	TGTGCCAGCAGCCCCGGGACAGGGCATGGCTACACCTTC	CASSPGTGHGYTF
TRBV7-9	.	TRBJ2-5	few	TGTGCCAGCAGCTTATGGTTGCAGGCCCAGTACTTC	CASSLWLQAQYF
TRBV7-8	.	TRBJ1-1	.	TGTGCCAGCACCCAAGCACAGGGGAACACTGAAGCTTTCTTT	CASTQAQGNTEAFF
TRBV24-1	TRBD2	TRBJ2-1	.	TGTGCCACCAGTGACCATACTAGCGGGGGGGCGTACAATGAGCAGTTCTTC	CATSDHTSGGAYNEQFF
TRBV27	.	TRBJ2-1	.	TGTGCCAGCAGTTTAACGCGCCTCAATGAGCAGTTCTTC	CASSLTRLNEQFF
TRBV4-2	.	TRBJ2-5	.	TGTGCCAGCAGCCAAGAACGTGGGGAGACCCAGTACTTC	CASSQERGETQYF
TRBV19	.	TRBJ2-3	.	TGTGCCAGTGAAGGACAGACCTTAGATACGCAGTATTTT	CASEGQTLDTQYF
TRBV19	.	TRBJ2-7	.	TGTGCCAGTAGTATGGGGGGAGCCCTTTCCTACGAGCAGTACTTC	CASSMGGALSYEQYF
TRBV7-3	TRBD1	TRBJ2-1	few	TGTGCCAGCAGCTTTTCACAGGTCAGGGGGCCCCCCTCCTACAATGAGCAGTTCTTC	CASSFSQVRGPPSYNEQFF
TRBV10-3	TRBD2	TRBJ2-2	.	TGTGCCACCGGGTTAGCGGGGAGCACCGGGGAGCTGTTTTTT	CATGLAGSTGELFF
TRBV29-1	TRBD1	TRBJ1-1	.	TGCAGCGTTGAGGGTACAGGGGAGAGCACTGAAGCTTTCTTT	CSVEGTGESTEAFF
TRBV6-1	.	TRBJ1-3	.	TGTGCCAGCAGTGGGAAATGGGGGGTGGGAAACACCATATATTTT	CASSGKWGVGNTIYF
TRBV6-1	TRBD1	TRBJ1-5	.	TGTGCCAGCAGAACCGGGACAGGACAGCCCCAGCATTTT	CASRTGTGQPQHF
TRBV19	.	TRBJ1-1	.	TGTGCCAGTAGTACATTGCAGACAGTTACTGAAGCTTTCTTT	CASSTLQTVTEAFF
TRBV6-1	.	TRBJ1-5	.	TGTGCCAGCAGAGACGGACAGACGAATCAGCCCCAGCATTTT	CASRDGQTNQPQHF
TRBV20-1	.	TRBJ2-3	.	TGCAGTGCTAGAGACTTAGGGGTTGTGGGCACAGATACGCAGTATTTT	CSARDLGVVGTDTQYF
TRBV20-1	TRBD1	TRBJ1-3	few	TGCAGTGCTAGTAGTGGGACAGGTGGAAACACCATATATTTT	CSASSGTGGNTIYF
TRBV6-1	.	TRBJ1-5	.	TGTGCCAGCGGGAGGGATCAGCCCCAGCATTTT	CASGRDQPQHF
TRBV2	.	TRBJ1-1	.	TGTGCCAGCAGTCGATCAGGGGAGGTCACTGAAGCTTTCTTT	CASSRSGEVTEAFF
TRBV20-1	.	TRBJ1-5	.	TGCAGTGCGGTTCGACGGGGCTATCAGCCCCAGCATTTT	CSAVRRGYQPQHF
TRBV10-3	TRBD1	TRBJ1-6	.	TGTGCCATTTGGACAGGTTTTCAGGATTCACCCCTCCACTTT	CAIWTGFQDSPLHF
TRBV25-1	.	TRBJ1-2	few	TGTGCCAGCAGGGGGGACACCTCCTATGGCTACACCTTC	CASRGDTSYGYTF
TRBV5-8	TRBD2	TRBJ2-1	once	TGTGCCAGCAGCTTGGTTCTAGCGGGGCACTACAATGAGCAGTTCTTC	CASSLVLAGHYNEQFF
TRBV6-1	TRBD2	TRBJ2-3	few	TGTGCCAGCAGTGAGTCTAGCGGGGGGGCAGATACGCAGTATTTT	CASSESSGGADTQYF
TRBV9	.	TRBJ1-2	.	TGTGCCAGCAGCGTAGCGGGCAGCCCTAACTATGGCTACACCTTC	CASSVAGSPNYGYTF
TRBV15	TRBD1	TRBJ2-4	.	TGTGCCACCAGCAGCCCTACTACAGGGGAAGCCAAAAACATTCAGTACTTC	CATSSPTTGEAKNIQYF
TRBV14	.	TRBJ2-5	.	TGTGCCAGCAGCCAAGGACGGTACCAAGAGACCCAGTACTTC	CASSQGRYQETQYF
TRBV7-3	.	TRBJ1-2	.	TGTGCCAGCAGCCCAGATAGTGGGGGCCGGGGCTACACCTTC	CASSPDSGGRGYTF
TRBV7-9	TRBD2	TRBJ2-3	.	TGTGCCAGCAGCCCCGGACTAGCGGGGGGGGCAGATACGCAGTATTTT	CASSPGLAGGADTQYF
TRBV7-9	TRBD1	TRBJ1-1	.	TGTGCCAGCAGCTGGGAGGACAGGGGTGAAGCTTTCTTT	CASSWEDRGEAFF
TRBV12-3/TRBV12-4	.	TRBJ2-1	.	TGTGCCAGCAGCCTTGAGGGGGGGCTCTACAATGAGCAGTTCTTC	CASSLEGGLYNEQFF
TRBV11-2	TRBD1	TRBJ1-2	few	TGTGCCAGCAGCTCCGTAACAGGGGGCGAGGATGGCTACACCTTC	CASSSVTGGEDGYTF
TRBV20-1	TRBD1	TRBJ1-1	.	TGCAGTGCTAGTCTCCGGGACAGGGGTAGGACTGAAGCTTTCTTT	CSASLRDRGRTEAFF
TRBV30	.	TRBJ1-1	large	TGTGCCTGGAGTAGAGGAGGCGCTGAAGCTTTCTTT	CAWSRGGAEAFF
TRBV6-1	.	TRBJ1-5	.	TGTGCCAGCAGCAAGAGACAGAGCAATCAGCCCCAGCATTTT	CASSKRQSNQPQHF
TRBV5-1	.	TRBJ1-6	.	TGCGCCAGCAGCTTGGTAGGACCTAATTCACCCCTCCACTTT	CASSLVGPNSPLHF